This TCR beta chain was captured in a study of T cell responses to AZD1222 COVID-19 vaccine (dated by TCRdb to the early 2020s). For context, the study as a whole: AZD1222 recipients given second doses at about 4 weeks or at about 12 weeks were pooled, since spike-specific TCR depth and breadth were not found to differ between the two schedules. TCR sequencing was performed for roughly 250 trial participants, of whom about 200 were given two doses of AZD1222 and around 25 were given two doses of MenACWY control vaccine. Enrollment into the trials was organized by age into subgroups of 18-55, 56-69 and 70-plus years, and those subgroups contained roughly 150, 30 and 60 TCR-sequenced participants, respectively.

The CDR3 regions of human TCRbeta chains were subjected to immunosequencing. In the source study's methods: TCRs in the repertoires were compared against a reference library of SARS-CoV-2-specific TCRs that had been generated with the MIRA antigen-specificity platform. Breadth was defined as the fraction of unique TCRs that were SARS-CoV-2-associated. Depth was defined as the fraction of total T cells that were SARS-CoV-2-associated. Using the MIRA data, each spike-specific TCR was mapped to the spike region that the TCR reacts to and placed in a CD4 or CD8 class. Log10-transformed breadth and depth values were compared by one-way ANOVA with Sidak's multiple comparisons tests. Entries here come from immuneACCESS through TCRdb and include only in-frame sequences with V and J called. Some clones fail to appear in such tables; in the studies checked, an unresolved V gene covers under half of the shortfall, and the cause of the remainder is unknown. V, J and clone size are taken as reported in that table, and D and trimming were inferred from the DNA itself. The sample data list over 40,000 clones, and about 88% of these were observed just once. The top ten hold roughly 27% of the sample.

Summary of the overall study and its limitations: Most participants were white British and females outnumbered males, and the authors suggested that clonal diversity may have been underestimated. Conclusions about previously exposed vaccinees are limited, since just a handful of AZD1222 recipients were seropositive for SARS-CoV-2 at baseline. Because no day 14 peak-response samples were available, the repertoires could be characterized only after the peak T cell response. The whole spike protein was spanned by vaccine-associated CD4 TCRs, and dominant responses were seen in regions 160-218 and 743-854. After two AZD1222 doses, both the breadth and the depth of spike-specific TCRs were significantly higher than at day 0 and than in MenACWY recipients. Nearly half of unique spike-specific TCRs reportedly recognized epitopes outside regions mutated in the B.1.351 and B.1.1.7 variants. In the small 56-69-year group, the increase in depth fell short of significance, most likely because of low power.

The cysteine opens and the phenylalanine closes a CDR3 of 16 amino acids. The entry retains the CDR3 DNA only, 48 bases that are in frame from base 1. At the junction V is shortened by 9 bases and J by 2 bases, with 20 bases in between. Looking up the germline V gene yields CDR1 SNHLY and CDR2 FYNNEI. Concerning this clone: Its antigen remains unidentified. Within one base of it there is no much larger clone, and no base qualities were kept.

Per the publication, the time point label means: baseline before first vaccination. The vaccinee samples were drawn from two UK trials, COV001 and COV002, one of which was a single-blind randomized controlled phase 2/3 trial testing AZD1222 (ChAdOx1 nCoV-19) in healthy adults. For TCRbeta chain sequencing, PBMC samples from trial participants were taken at day 0 and at day 28 after the second dose. The sequence links TRBV2 to TRBJ1-5, and TRBD1 may be the D gene, going by 6 matching bases. This specimen consisted of peripheral blood, obtained on day 0 of AZD1222 vaccination. This receptor was identified in an adult in good health. The sequenced DNA: TGTGCCAGTGGCCTGAGGGGGTGGGACGGCAATCAGCCCCAGCATTTT. Its translation reads: CASGLRGWDGNQPQHF. Beyond the CDR3, the reference TRBV2 and TRBJ1-5 genes provide the residues; the full variable domain reads: EPEVTQTPSHQVTQMGQEVILRCVPISNHLYFYWYRQILGQKVEFLVSFYNNEISEKSEIFDDQFSVERPDGSNFTLKIRSTKLEDSAMYFCASGLRGWDGNQPQHFGDGTRLSIL.